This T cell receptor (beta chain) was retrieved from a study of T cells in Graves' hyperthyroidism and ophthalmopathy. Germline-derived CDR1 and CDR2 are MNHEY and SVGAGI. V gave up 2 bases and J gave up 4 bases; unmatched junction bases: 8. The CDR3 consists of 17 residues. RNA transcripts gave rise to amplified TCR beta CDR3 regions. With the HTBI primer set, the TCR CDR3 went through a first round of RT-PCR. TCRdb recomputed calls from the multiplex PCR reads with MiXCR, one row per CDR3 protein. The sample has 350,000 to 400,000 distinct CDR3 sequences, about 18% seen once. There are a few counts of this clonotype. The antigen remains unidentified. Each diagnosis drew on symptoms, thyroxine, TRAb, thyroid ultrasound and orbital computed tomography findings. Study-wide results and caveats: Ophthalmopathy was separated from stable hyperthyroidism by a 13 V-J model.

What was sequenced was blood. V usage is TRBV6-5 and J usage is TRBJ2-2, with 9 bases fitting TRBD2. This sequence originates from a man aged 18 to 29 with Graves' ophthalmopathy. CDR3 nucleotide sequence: TGTGCCAGCAGTTACGCGGCGGGGGGGCTTAGCACCGGGGAGCTGTTTTTT. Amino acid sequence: CASSYAAGGLSTGELFF.